Listed here are 26 T cell receptor beta chains from one sample, sequenced in a study of T cells in Graves' hyperthyroidism and ophthalmopathy. RNA transcripts yielded amplified TCR beta CDR3 regions. First-round RT-PCR with HTBI primers amplified the TCR CDR3 region. TCRdb fed the multiplex PCR reads into MiXCR, producing one record per CDR3 protein. Counted here are some 600,000 distinct CDR3 sequences, around 13% occurring once; the ten biggest clones make up 4.5% to 6%. Specimen: blood. All receptors come from a woman aged 25 to 39 with Graves' hyperthyroidism that later progressed to Graves' ophthalmopathy.

This clonotype has at least ten counts. J is TRBJ1-1 and V is TRBV25-1; TRBD1 might be the D (5 bases). In germline, CDR1 is MGHDK, CDR2 SYGVNS. The CDR3 extends over 16 amino acids. Trimming took off 4 bases at V and 1 base at J, with 16 bases between the two ends. This chain's CDR3 is CASSGWDGSRNTEAFF. The CDR3, as DNA: TGTGCCAGCAGTGGATGGGACGGCAGTAGGAACACTGAAGCTTTCTTT.

This clonotype was recorded at least ten times. One junction end does not reproduce the germline sequence, and a read error may be involved. J is TRBJ1-1 and V is TRBV4-1; TRBD1 aligns across 7 bases. Per the germline V gene, CDR1 is MGHRA and CDR2 is YSYEKL. This CDR3 is built from 11 residues. In DNA, the CDR3 is TGTGCCAGCAGCCAGGGGGTTGAAGCTTTCTTT. It specifies CASSQGVEAFF.

Ten or more counts support this clonotype. The rearrangement uses TRBV10-3 and TRBJ2-7, with D maybe TRBD2 (5 bases). Trimming cost V 0 bases and J 3 bases, with 9 bases left between them. Germline loops: CDR1 ENHRY, CDR2 SYGVKD. This CDR3 has 14 residues. CDR3 region: CAISESRGSYEQYF. DNA for the CDR3: TGTGCCATCAGTGAGTCGAGAGGGAGCTACGAGCAGTACTTC.

This clonotype was counted many times. The chain carries TRBV11-2 and TRBJ2-7; unclear D gene. In germline, CDR1 is SGHAT, CDR2 FQNNGV. Deletions cut 5 bases from V and 4 bases from J, with 21 bases between. This CDR3 has 16 amino acids. The CDR3 is CASSALKGKHLYEQYF. The CDR3 DNA reads as TGTGCCAGCAGCGCCCTTAAGGGAAAACACCTTTACGAGCAGTACTTC.

This clonotype was detected ten times or more. The chain is built from TRBV20-1 and TRBJ1-2; TRBD1 matches 11 bases. The CDR3 totals 15 residues. The ends lost 5 bases at V and 7 bases at J; junction bases unmatched: 12. Germline CDR1 reads DFQATT; CDR2 reads SNEGSKA (reference sequence). The CDR3 sequence: CSAYLEGQGAGGYTF. CDR3 sequence (DNA): TGCAGTGCTTACCTCGAAGGACAGGGGGCCGGTGGCTACACCTTC.

This clonotype was seen ten or more times. This sequence joins TRBV15 and TRBJ2-6; D is undetermined. Germline V lookup: CDR1 LNHNV, CDR2 YYDKDF (reference sequence). This CDR3 spans 17 amino acids. Trimming pared 3 bases from V and 2 bases from J, leaving 14 bases between. CDR3 coding DNA: TGTGCCACCAGCAGTCCGTCGGATTTGGCTGGGGCCAACGTCCTGACTTTC. Protein sequence: CATSSPSDLAGANVLTF. The full variable domain, with the rest looked up from reference TRBV15 and TRBJ2-6, is DAMVIQNPRYQVTQFGKPVTLSCSQTLNHNVMYWYQQKSSQAPKLLFHYYDKDFNNEADTPDNFQSRRPNTSFCFLDIRSPGLGDTAMYLCATSSPSDLAGANVLTFGAGSRLTVL.

V usage is TRBV24-1 and J usage is TRBJ1-1; 7 positions agree with TRBD1. Per germline, CDR1 KGHDR and CDR2 SFDVKD. The CDR3 length is 14 residues. V shed 4 bases and J 8 bases; nucleotides not matched to a gene: 9. In DNA form, the CDR3 reads TGTGCCACCAGTGACTCCCAGGGGGGGCGGGAAGCTTTCTTT. It encodes CATSDSQGGREAFF.

This clonotype was picked up many times. The chain combines TRBV20-1 with TRBJ1-1; D remains ambiguous. Germline values: CDR1 DFQATT, CDR2 SNEGSKA (reference sequence). The CDR3 is made up of 11 amino acids. V lost 4 bases to trimming and J lost 7 bases, with 10 bases between them. The DNA for the CDR3 is TGCAGTGCTACCGTCACCAGTGAAGCTTTCTTT. Amino acids: CSATVTSEAFF.

This clonotype was picked up many times. The chain uses TRBV6-5 and TRBJ1-1; D unclear. In germline, CDR1 is MNHEY, CDR2 SVGAGI. This CDR3 comprises 15 residues. The V end was cut by 0 bases, the J end by 0 bases, with 8 bases between. CDR3: CASSYSTSMNTEAFF. The DNA of the CDR3 is TGTGCCAGCAGTTACTCTACTTCCATGAACACTGAAGCTTTCTTT.

This clonotype was picked up many times. This chain connects TRBV19 to TRBJ1-1; TRBD1 matches at 7 bases. The CDR3 length is 18 residues. CDR1 and CDR2 from the germline V gene are LNHDA and SQIVND (reference sequence). With 5 bases clipped from V and 1 base from J, the junction kept 16 bases outside the gene matches. The CDR3 coding sequence is TGTGCCAGTAGTGGGTCAGGGGGAATACCCCTGAGGAACACTGAAGCTTTCTTT. It translates to CASSGSGGIPLRNTEAFF.

This clonotype was seen many times. V gene TRBV5-1 combines with J gene TRBJ2-7; TRBD2 agrees at 8 bases. The junction had 11 bases not matched to a gene; V was cut back by 5 bases and J by 1 base. In germline, CDR1 is SGHRS, CDR2 YFSETQ. The CDR3 runs to 16 residues. CDR3 region: CASSSGGAGDSYEQYF. The CDR3 nucleotides read TGCGCCAGCAGTTCGGGAGGGGCAGGAGATTCCTACGAGCAGTACTTC.

This clonotype was counted ten times or more. The chain links TRBV3-1 to TRBJ2-7; unclear D gene. Trimming shortened V by 1 base and J by 1 base, and 8 bases separated the two germline ends. Germline V gene lookup returns CDR1 LGHDT and CDR2 YNNKEL (reference sequence). The length of the CDR3 is 14 residues. DNA of the CDR3: TGTGCCAGCAGCCAAGGAACAGTATCCTACGAGCAGTACTTC. Encoded protein: CASSQGTVSYEQYF.

This clonotype was counted many times. V and J are TRBV11-3 and TRBJ1-2, with TRBD1 matching over 9 bases. CDR1 is SGHNT, CDR2 YENEEA, per germline. This CDR3 spans 14 amino acids. V shed 4 bases and J 8 bases; nucleotides not matched to a gene: 8. In DNA, the CDR3 is TGTGCCAGCAGCTGGGGACAGGGAGATCGCGGCTACACCTTC. It translates to CASSWGQGDRGYTF.

This clonotype was counted ten times or more. The rearrangement joins TRBV18 to TRBJ1-4, with a tentative D call TRBD1 (5 bases). The V gene lost 0 bases and the J gene lost 5 bases, with 10 bases spanning the gap. This CDR3 has 15 amino acids. The V gene's germline CDR1 is KGHSH and CDR2 LQKENI. The CDR3 nucleotides read TGTGCCAGCTCACCACCAAACCCAGGGAATGAAAAACTGTTTTTT. Translating gives CASSPPNPGNEKLFF. Complete variable domain (other parts from reference TRBV18 and TRBJ1-4): NAGVMQNPRHLVRRRGQEARLRCSPMKGHSHVYWYRQLPEEGLKFMVYLQKENIIDESGMPKERFSAEFPKEGPSILRIQQVVRGDSAAYFCASSPPNPGNEKLFFGSGTQLSVL.

The V and J genes are TRBV2 and TRBJ1-5, with 9 bases identical to TRBD1. The V segment lost 1 base and the J segment 5 bases; nucleotides outside the gene matches: 3. The CDR3 covers 15 residues. Germline V lookup: CDR1 SNHLY, CDR2 FYNNEI. The CDR3, as DNA: TGTGCCAGCAGTGAAGAGACAGGGGGGGATCAGCCCCAGCATTTT. The encoded protein is CASSEETGGDQPQHF.

The genes are TRBV29-1 and TRBJ2-7; 13 bases align to TRBD2. Germline assignment: CDR1 SQVTM and CDR2 ANQGSEA. The ends lost 2 bases at V and 3 bases at J; junction bases unmatched: 13. This CDR3 has 18 residues. The CDR3 bases are TGCAGCGTTGAAAGACCGGGACTAGCGGGAAATGTGGACTACGAGCAGTACTTC. Its protein product is CSVERPGLAGNVDYEQYF.

This clonotype was counted many times. V and J are TRBV6-5 and TRBJ1-1; D gene unclear. Germline-derived CDR1 and CDR2 are MNHEY and SVGAGI. V lost 0 bases and J lost 1, with 9 bases in between. The CDR3 sequence is 15 residues long. As DNA, the CDR3 is TGTGCCAGCAGTTACTCCGGGCTGCAGAACACTGAAGCTTTCTTT. Translating it yields CASSYSGLQNTEAFF.

The rearrangement links TRBV11-2 to TRBJ1-2; no definite D call. V lost 3 bases and J lost 3, with 11 bases in between. The CDR3 has 14 residues. Germline CDR1 SGHAT, CDR2 FQNNGV. CDR3 in amino acids: CASSFEAAYYGYTF. The CDR3 region has the DNA TGTGCCAGCAGCTTTGAGGCCGCTTACTATGGCTACACCTTC.

The chain combines TRBV7-2 with TRBJ1-4, with 8 bases identical to TRBD1. In germline, CDR1 is SGHTA, CDR2 FQGNSA. The CDR3 runs 14 residues. The V and J ends lost 5 bases and 6 bases, in that order; junction bases with no gene match: 5. CDR3 sequence: CASSAGTGYEKLFF. The CDR3 DNA is TGTGCCAGCAGCGCGGGGACAGGCTATGAAAAACTGTTTTTT. The full variable domain, rest sourced from reference TRBV7-2 and TRBJ1-4, is GAGVSQSPSNKVTEKGKDVELRCDPISGHTALYWYRQSLGQGLEFLIYFQGNSAPDKSGLPSDRFSAERTGGSVSTLTIQRTQQEDSAVYLCASSAGTGYEKLFFGSGTQLSVL.

In its sample, this clonotype was seen many times. The chain employs TRBV20-1 and TRBJ2-3; D remains unclear. The CDR3 totals 12 residues. CDR1 and CDR2 (germline): DFQATT, SNEGSKA (reference sequence). Trimming took 1 base from V and 2 from J, leaving 4 bases between them. The CDR3 loop is CSARGATDTQYF. The CDR3 coding sequence is TGCAGTGCTAGAGGCGCCACAGATACGCAGTATTTT.

This clonotype was seen a few times. CDR3 amino acids: CASSLGSVYGYTF. The DNA of the CDR3 is TGTGCCAGCAGCTTGGGGTCAGTCTATGGCTACACCTTC. The rearrangement uses TRBV5-8 and TRBJ1-2; D uncertain. The V end was cut by 0 bases, the J end by 4 bases, with 7 bases between. The CDR3 is made up of 13 amino acids. Germline CDR1 is SGHTS and CDR2 is YDEGEE.

Ten or more counts support this clonotype. The chain recombines TRBV7-9 with TRBJ2-3; 11 bases match TRBD2. The CDR3 covers 17 residues. The germline V gene has CDR1 SEHNR and CDR2 FQNEAQ (reference sequence). The V and J ends lost 1 base and 5 bases, in that order; junction bases with no gene match: 8. In nucleotides, the CDR3 is TGTGCCAGCAGCTTAGTCCTAGCGGGAGGCCGGGGAGATACGCAGTATTTT. Translating it yields CASSLVLAGGRGDTQYF.

This clonotype came up a few times. CDR3 DNA: TGTGCCAGCAGCTCTAGGTCCCGGACTACAGGGACTGAGCAGTTCTTC. Its translation: CASSSRSRTTGTEQFF. The genes are TRBV7-2 and TRBJ2-1; D possibly matches TRBD1 or TRBD2 (6 bases each). Trimming removed 4 bases from V and 9 bases from J, with 22 bases in between. Germline V gene data show CDR1 as SGHTA and CDR2 as FQGNSA. The CDR3 sequence is 16 residues long.

This clonotype was recorded at least ten times. The V gene is TRBV11-3, the J gene TRBJ1-1; weak D call: TRBD1 (5 bases). V was clipped by 1 base and J by 1 base, with 10 bases between them. CDR1 is SGHNT, CDR2 YENEEA, per germline. The CDR3 is 15 residues long. The CDR3 sequence is CASSLAGRPNTEAFF. The CDR3 coding sequence is TGTGCCAGCAGCTTAGCGGGACGGCCGAACACTGAAGCTTTCTTT.

This clonotype was counted many times. The chain employs TRBV7-9 and TRBJ2-1, with a weak D call TRBD2 (6 bases). Germline assignment: CDR1 SEHNR and CDR2 FQNEAQ (reference sequence). The V and J ends lost 3 bases and 10 bases respectively, with 13 bases between them. The CDR3 runs to 13 residues. The CDR3 bases are TGTGCCAGCAGCTTTTTGGTCGGAGGGGAGCAGTTCTTC. Translating gives CASSFLVGGEQFF. The full variable domain, with the rest looked up from reference TRBV7-9 and TRBJ2-1, is DTGVSQNPRHKITKRGQNVTFRCDPISEHNRLYWYRQTLGQGPEFLTYFQNEAQLEKSRLLSDRFSAERPKGSFSTLEIQRTEQGDSAMYLCASSFLVGGEQFFGPGTRLTVL.

The rearrangement links TRBV11-1 to TRBJ2-5; D is possibly TRBD1 or TRBD2 (5 bases each). Looked up from germline, CDR1 is SGHAT and CDR2 is FQDESV (reference sequence). The CDR3 totals 15 residues. The V and J ends lost 5 bases and 2 bases respectively, with 15 bases between them. The CDR3 spells CASSLRTRGQETQYF. DNA of the CDR3: TGTGCCAGCAGCCTCCGAACTAGGGGACAAGAGACCCAGTACTTC. The full variable domain, with the rest looked up from reference TRBV11-1 and TRBJ2-5, is EAEVAQSPRYKITEKSQAVAFWCDPISGHATLYWYRQILGQGPELLVQFQDESVVDDSQLPKDRFSAERLKGVDSTLKIQPAELGDSAMYLCASSLRTRGQETQYFGPGTRLLVL.